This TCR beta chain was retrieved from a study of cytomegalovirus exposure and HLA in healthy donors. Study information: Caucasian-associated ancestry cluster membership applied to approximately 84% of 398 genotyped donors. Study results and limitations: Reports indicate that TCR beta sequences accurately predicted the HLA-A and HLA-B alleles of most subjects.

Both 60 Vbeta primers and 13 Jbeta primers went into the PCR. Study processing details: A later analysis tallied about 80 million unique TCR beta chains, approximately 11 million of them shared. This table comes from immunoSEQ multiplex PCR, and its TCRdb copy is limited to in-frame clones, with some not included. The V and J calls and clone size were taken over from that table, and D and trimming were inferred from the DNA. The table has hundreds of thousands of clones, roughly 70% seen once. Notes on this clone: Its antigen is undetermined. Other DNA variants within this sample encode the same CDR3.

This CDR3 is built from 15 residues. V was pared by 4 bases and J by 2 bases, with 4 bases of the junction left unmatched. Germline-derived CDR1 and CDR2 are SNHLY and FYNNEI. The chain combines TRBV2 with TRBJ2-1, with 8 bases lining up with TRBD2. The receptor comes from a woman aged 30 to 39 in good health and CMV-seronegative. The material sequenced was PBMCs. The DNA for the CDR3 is TGTGCCAGCAGTGCGACGGGGGGGCCCTACAATGAGCAGTTCTTC. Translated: CASSATGGPYNEQFF.